These T cell receptor beta chains were read from a single sample in a study of cytomegalovirus exposure and HLA in healthy donors. Data came from immunoSEQ multiplex PCR; TCRdb stores just in-frame clones and leaves some out. Found here are 100,000 to 150,000 clones, around 73% of them singletons; the top ten hold about 4.5%. The sequenced sample consisted of PBMCs. These receptors were collected from a man aged 55 to 70 in good health and CMV-seropositive. Both conserved end residues are part of each CDR3. The order of the fields is J gene, clone size, V gene, D gene, CDR3 protein, CDR3 DNA. D genes are given only for firm matches. Where a row states a size, it is once, few, many or the class of an expanded clone; other rows omit it.

TRBJ2-2 | - | TRBV5-6 | - | CASSLRTGYTGELFF | TGTGCCAGCAGCTTGAGAACGGGGTACACCGGGGAGCTGTTTTTT
TRBJ2-3 | - | TRBV6-1 | TRBD2 | CASRESGGAGTDTQYF | TGTGCCAGCAGGGAAAGCGGGGGGGCTGGCACAGATACGCAGTATTTT
TRBJ1-6 | - | TRBV4-2 | - | CASSQDTGPNNSPLHF | TGTGCCAGCAGCCAAGATACAGGGCCTAATAATTCACCCCTCCACTTT
TRBJ2-6 | - | TRBV21-1 | - | CASSKGMASGGYSGANVLTF | TGTGCCAGCAGCAAAGGAATGGCTAGCGGGGGGTACTCTGGGGCCAACGTCCTGACTTTC
TRBJ2-3 | - | TRBV7-8 | TRBD1 | CASSSWGTGGTDTQYF | TGTGCCAGCAGCTCCTGGGGGACAGGGGGCACAGATACGCAGTATTTT
TRBJ1-3 | - | TRBV28 | - | CASSLVQASGNTIYF | TGTGCCAGCAGTTTAGTGCAGGCCTCTGGAAACACCATATATTTT
TRBJ1-4 | - | TRBV6-5 | TRBD1 | CASSRDSATNEKLFF | TGTGCCAGCAGCCGGGACAGTGCAACTAATGAAAAACTGTTTTTT
TRBJ2-7 | - | TRBV7-2 | - | CASSFMGTGYEQYF | TGTGCCAGCAGCTTTATGGGGACTGGCTACGAGCAGTACTTC
TRBJ1-6 | - | TRBV4-1 | TRBD1 | CASSPPTGQGGRPSPLHF | TGCGCCAGCAGCCCACCTACCGGACAGGGGGGAAGACCTTCACCCCTCCACTTT
TRBJ1-5 | - | TRBV5-4 | - | CASSLEPNQPQHF | TGTGCCAGCAGCTTGGAGCCGAATCAGCCCCAGCATTTT
TRBJ2-5 | - | TRBV7-9 | TRBD2 | CASSFRSSGALQETQYF | TGTGCCAGCAGCTTTAGGTCGAGCGGGGCGCTCCAAGAGACCCAGTACTTC
TRBJ1-5 | - | TRBV2 | - | CASSTQGDQPQHF | TGTGCCAGCTCTACGCAGGGTGATCAGCCCCAGCATTTT
TRBJ2-5 | - | TRBV30 | TRBD2 | CAWTSGGVETQYF | TGTGCCTGGACTAGCGGGGGGGTGGAGACCCAGTACTTC
TRBJ2-4 | - | TRBV6-4 | - | CASPRAGVKLAKNIQYF | TGTGCCAGCCCCAGGGCAGGGGTGAAACTAGCCAAAAACATTCAGTACTTC
TRBJ1-5 | once | TRBV2 | - | CASSSDGGQPQHF | TGTGCCAGCAGTTCCGACGGAGGACAGCCCCAGCATTTT
TRBJ1-1 | - | TRBV14 | - | CASSQAGVRTEAFF | TGTGCCAGCAGCCAAGCGGGGGTACGGACGGAAGCTTTCTTT
TRBJ1-5 | - | TRBV28 | - | CASSLPREYQPQHF | TGTGCCAGCAGTCTTCCACGGGAGTATCAGCCCCAGCATTTT
TRBJ1-5 | - | TRBV5-4 | TRBD1 | CASSERTGQPQHF | TGTGCCAGCAGCGAACGGACAGGACAGCCCCAGCATTTT
TRBJ1-6 | few | TRBV15 | - | CATSYKVGSGSPLHF | TGTGCCACCAGCTACAAGGTGGGGAGTGGTTCACCCCTCCACTTT
TRBJ2-1 | - | TRBV6-1 | TRBD2 | CASREGLVRGYNEQFF | TGTGCCAGCCGAGAAGGACTAGTAAGGGGCTACAATGAGCAGTTCTTC
TRBJ2-1 | - | TRBV14 | - | CASSQGFSTTAYNEQFF | TGTGCCAGCAGCCAAGGTTTTTCGACTACCGCCTACAATGAGCAGTTCTTC
TRBJ2-3 | - | TRBV11-2 | - | CASSPVMDTQYF | TGTGCCAGCAGCCCAGTCATGGATACGCAGTATTTT
TRBJ1-6 | - | TRBV2 | - | CASSDSQGDNSPLHF | TGTGCCAGCAGTGACTCACAGGGTGATAATTCACCCCTCCACTTT
TRBJ1-4 | - | TRBV6-6 | TRBD1 | CASRHWTGADEKLFF | TGTGCCAGCAGGCACTGGACAGGGGCAGACGAAAAACTGTTTTTT
TRBJ1-3 | few | TRBV5-1 | - | CASSVTGFSGNTIYF | TGCGCCAGCAGCGTCACAGGGTTCTCCGGAAACACCATATATTTT
TRBJ1-1 | - | TRBV6-4 | - | CASSENGEAFF | TGTGCCAGCAGCGAAAACGGTGAAGCTTTCTTT
TRBJ1-3 | - | TRBV10-3 | TRBD1 | CAISAGTDSGNTIYF | TGTGCCATCAGTGCCGGGACAGACTCTGGAAACACCATATATTTT